The 21 T cell receptor beta chains listed next were all sequenced from one sample in a study of B cell selection in AIRE deficiency. The regulatory T cell sort gate was CD4+CD25hiCD127low/negative. Generated by immunoSEQ multiplex PCR, the TCRdb table keeps only in-frame clones and is missing some. The data contain tens of thousands of clones, 94% of them singletons. Sequences were obtained from Tregs sorted from PBMCs. All receptors come from a human donor with AIRE deficiency.

The chain employs TRBV18 and TRBJ2-1; 7 bases match TRBD2. Trimming took 6 bases from V and 7 from J; bases not matched to a gene: 18. The V gene's germline CDR1 is KGHSH and CDR2 LQKENI. The CDR3 has 17 amino acids. The CDR3 DNA follows: TGTGCCAGCTCCCCGAGCGTAACTAGCGTCACGTCAAATGAGCAGTTCTTC. Translation gives CASSPSVTSVTSNEQFF.

The chain employs TRBV15 and TRBJ1-1; no firm D call. The length of the CDR3 is 10 residues. Between the trimmed V and J ends, which lost 11 bases and 11 bases, there was a span of 15 bases. Germline V gene data show CDR1 as LNHNV and CDR2 as YYDKDF (reference sequence). The CDR3 nucleotides are TGTGCCGCCGAAGGCATGGTGGCTTTCTTT. As protein: CAAEGMVAFF.

The CDR3 protein is CASSVVGGGYNEQFF. The CDR3 DNA follows: TGTGCCAGCAGCGTAGTAGGGGGAGGCTACAATGAGCAGTTCTTC. The rearrangement joins TRBV9 to TRBJ2-1; tentatively, D is TRBD1 or TRBD2 (6 bases each). From germline, CDR1 is SGDLS and CDR2 YYNGEE. The CDR3 has 15 residues. The ends were cut back, 0 bases at V and 3 bases at J, with 10 bases in the middle.

The chain links TRBV7-8 to TRBJ1-1; a possible D gene is TRBD1 (5 bases). The CDR3 is 14 residues long. The germline V gene encodes CDR1 SGHVS and CDR2 FQNEAQ. Between the trimmed V and J ends, which lost 3 bases and 1 base, there was a span of 9 bases. DNA of the CDR3: TGTGCCAGCAGCTTTACGGGGACGAACACTGAAGCTTTCTTT. Translating it yields CASSFTGTNTEAFF.

The V call is TRBV19, the J call TRBJ2-3; 8 positions agree with TRBD2. The CDR3 contains 15 residues. The V segment lost 5 bases and the J segment 2 bases; nucleotides outside the gene matches: 6. Germline assignment: CDR1 LNHDA and CDR2 SQIVND (reference sequence). The CDR3 DNA reads as TGTGCCAGTAGTGGGATAGCGGGGAACACAGATACGCAGTATTTT. As protein: CASSGIAGNTDTQYF.

The chain links TRBV7-9 to TRBJ1-3; the D gene is possibly TRBD1 (5 bases). The CDR3 contains 15 residues. Between the trimmed V and J ends, which lost 5 bases and 0 bases, there was a span of 11 bases. Per germline, CDR1 SEHNR and CDR2 FQNEAQ (reference sequence). The CDR3 loop reads CASSPPGHSGNTIYF. CDR3 coding DNA: TGTGCCAGCAGCCCCCCTGGACACTCTGGAAACACCATATATTTT.

V and J are TRBV7-2 and TRBJ1-1, with D possibly matching TRBD1 (5 bases). Germline loops: CDR1 SGHTA, CDR2 FQGNSA. The CDR3 is 14 amino acids. Deletions cut 1 base from V and 2 bases from J, with 8 bases between. The CDR3 loop is CASSLGTGNTEAFF. CDR3 nucleotide sequence: TGTGCCAGCAGCTTAGGAACAGGTAACACTGAAGCTTTCTTT.

The chain links TRBV19 to TRBJ2-7; TRBD2 aligns across 15 bases. This CDR3 has 15 residues. Trimming removed 5 bases from V and 7 bases from J; junction bases left unmatched: 6. The germline gives CDR1 LNHDA, CDR2 SQIVND (reference sequence). CDR3 protein: CASSLGTSGRSEQYF. The CDR3 DNA reads as TGTGCCAGTAGTCTCGGGACTAGCGGGAGGTCGGAGCAGTACTTC.

This sequence joins TRBV11-2 and TRBJ2-5; D uncertain. V dropped 3 bases and J dropped 4 bases, with 3 bases sitting between them. Germline CDR1 SGHAT, CDR2 FQNNGV. This CDR3 is 11 amino acids long. CDR3 in amino acids: CASSFGETQYF. The CDR3 region has the DNA TGTGCCAGCAGCTTTGGAGAGACCCAGTACTTC.

The chain combines TRBV7-2 with TRBJ2-7, with unresolved D. CDR3 length: 13 residues. V lost 3 bases and J 1 base, leaving 7 bases between the germline ends. Germline values: CDR1 SGHTA, CDR2 FQGNSA. The CDR3, as DNA: TGTGCCAGCAGCTTGGCGACGTCCTACGAGCAGTACTTC. This gives the protein CASSLATSYEQYF.

The rearrangement joins TRBV28 to TRBJ2-3; 12 nucleotides line up with TRBD2. The ends lost 3 bases at V and 1 base at J; junction bases unmatched: 8. This CDR3 is 18 amino acids long. Germline lookup yields CDR1 MDHEN and CDR2 SYDVKM. CDR3 protein: CASSFGLAGNLGTDTQYF. DNA for the CDR3: TGTGCCAGCAGTTTCGGACTAGCGGGAAACTTGGGCACAGATACGCAGTATTTT.

The chain uses TRBV7-8 and TRBJ2-3; tentative D call: TRBD2 (6 bases). Germline V gene data show CDR1 as SGHVS and CDR2 as FQNEAQ. V gave up 1 base and J gave up 1 base, with 9 bases separating them. This CDR3 is built from 15 residues. CDR3 coding DNA: TGTGCCAGCAGCTTAGAGGGACTGCGCACAGATACGCAGTATTTT. Translating it yields CASSLEGLRTDTQYF.

V usage is TRBV28 and J usage is TRBJ2-1; TRBD2 agrees at 12 bases. Losses at the gene ends were 5 bases for V and 9 bases for J; bases not matched to a gene: 8. There are 15 residues in the CDR3. From germline, CDR1 is MDHEN and CDR2 SYDVKM. The CDR3 spells CASSPTSGRRSEQFF. The CDR3 nucleotides read TGTGCCAGCAGTCCGACTAGCGGGAGACGTAGTGAGCAGTTCTTC.

The V and J genes are TRBV7-2 and TRBJ2-3; 8 nucleotides align to TRBD2. Looked up from germline, CDR1 is SGHTA and CDR2 is FQGNSA. Germline trimming cut 3 bases from V and 1 base from J; bases unmatched to any gene: 6. The CDR3 contains 16 residues. CDR3 amino acids: CASSFWAGGGTDTQYF. The CDR3 coding sequence is TGTGCCAGCAGCTTTTGGGCGGGAGGTGGCACAGATACGCAGTATTTT.

This clone was detected once. V gene TRBV4-3 combines with J gene TRBJ2-7, with 8 bases aligning to TRBD2. CDR3 length: 14 amino acids. CDR1 LGHNA and CDR2 YSLEER come from the germline V gene. After removal of 5 bases from V and 3 bases from J, the junction contained 6 bases not matched to a gene. CDR3 coding DNA: TGCGCCAGCAGCTGGAGTCTAGCGGGCTACGAGCAGTACTTC. It codes for CASSWSLAGYEQYF.

The chain couples TRBV5-4 to TRBJ2-7; D possibly corresponds to TRBD2 (6 bases). The CDR3 extends over 15 amino acids. The germline gives CDR1 SGHNT, CDR2 YYREEE (reference sequence). V lost 5 bases and J 0 bases, leaving 15 bases between the germline ends. CDR3 nucleotides: TGTGCCAGCAGGGGGGGAAAGGGGCCCTCCTACGAGCAGTACTTC. Residues: CASRGGKGPSYEQYF.

The genes are TRBV7-2 and TRBJ2-3; D not resolved. The V end was cut by 5 bases, the J end by 2 bases, with 11 bases between. This CDR3 contains 14 residues. Germline lookup yields CDR1 SGHTA and CDR2 FQGNSA. The CDR3, as DNA: TGTGCCAGCAGCACTCGACTTTCCACAGATACGCAGTATTTT. Its protein product is CASSTRLSTDTQYF.

This chain joins TRBV28 and TRBJ2-4; 11 nucleotides line up with TRBD2. The V segment lost 8 bases and the J segment 2 bases; nucleotides outside the gene matches: 14. CDR1 MDHEN and CDR2 SYDVKM come from the germline V gene. The CDR3 runs 18 residues. The CDR3 sequence is CASFPGGSGRASKNIQYF. CDR3 DNA sequence: TGTGCCAGCTTCCCAGGTGGTAGCGGGAGGGCCTCCAAAAACATTCAGTACTTC.

The chain couples TRBV7-9 to TRBJ2-5, with D perhaps TRBD1 or TRBD2 (5 bases each). The V gene's germline CDR1 is SEHNR and CDR2 FQNEAQ (reference sequence). This CDR3 is 12 amino acids long. V lost 11 bases and J lost 4, with 14 bases in between. In DNA form, the CDR3 reads TGTGCCGGGACGGGGAGTGGAGAGACCCAGTACTTC. Its translation is CAGTGSGETQYF.

CDR3 sequence: CASSSPFISYNEQFF. The CDR3 region has the DNA TGTGCCAGCAGCTCTCCGTTCATCTCCTACAATGAGCAGTTCTTC. The chain has TRBV6-1 and TRBJ2-1; no clear D gene. There are 15 residues in the CDR3. Trimming removed 6 bases at V and 0 bases at J, with 12 bases between. Germline CDR1 reads MNHNS; CDR2 reads SASEGT.

The chain carries TRBV4-1 and TRBJ1-4, with 10 bases lining up with TRBD1. Germline V gene data show CDR1 as MGHRA and CDR2 as YSYEKL. The trim removed 4 bases at V and 0 bases at J, leaving 5 bases unmatched. The length of the CDR3 is 17 residues. The CDR3 bases are TGCGCCAGCAGCCCCCGGGACAGGGGAACAACTAATGAAAAACTGTTTTTT. It specifies CASSPRDRGTTNEKLFF.